Each of the 30 T cell receptor beta chains below was sequenced from the same sample in a study of blood T cells in healthy people across ages. Together with a sample-barcoded 5' primer, a J-beta primer mix was included in a second PCR lasting about 6 to 11 cycles. Each CDR3 protein is one row after TCRdb ran MiXCR on the 5' RACE reads. The table includes hundreds of thousands of distinct CDR3 sequences, about 56% detected once. Sequencing was done on a sample of blood. All receptors come from a man aged 35 to 55 in good health.

The J gene is TRBJ2-3, the V gene TRBV20-1; no firm D call. V was pared by 6 bases and J by 6 bases, with 13 bases between. CDR1 and CDR2 from the germline V gene are DFQATT and SNEGSKA (reference sequence). The CDR3 has 12 amino acids. The CDR3 is CSAKGSFDTQYF. DNA for the CDR3: TGCAGTGCAAAGGGCAGCTTTGATACGCAGTATTTT.

Notes on this clonotype: The junction shows a germline mismatch at one end, possibly a read error. This chain uses TRBV29-1 with TRBJ2-4, with D hard to call. Germline V CDR1 and CDR2: SQVTM, ANQGSEA. The CDR3 sequence is 15 residues long. CDR3 DNA sequence: TGCAGCGTTGAACTGTGGAGAGGAGCCAAAAATATTCAGTACTTC. Translation gives CSVELWRGAKNIQYF.

As for this clonotype: The germline gene is not matched at one end of the junction; a read error may be the cause. The gene calls are TRBV20-1 and TRBJ1-6, with 9 nucleotides matching TRBD1. CDR3 length: 15 residues. Per the germline V gene, CDR1 is DFQATT and CDR2 is SNEGSKA (reference sequence). DNA of the CDR3: TGCAGTGCTAGAACCGGGACAGGGTATAGTTCACCCCTCCACTTT. Protein product: CSARTGTGYSSPLHF.

The gene calls are TRBV2 and TRBJ1-1; 10 bases line up with TRBD1. The CDR3 is 18 amino acids. Germline V CDR1 and CDR2: SNHLY, FYNNEI. V was pared by 4 bases and J by 5 bases, with 16 bases of the junction left unmatched. The CDR3: CASSALGTGEPSETEAFF. In nucleotides, the CDR3 is TGTGCCAGCAGTGCCCTAGGGACAGGGGAGCCCTCGGAGACTGAAGCTTTCTTT.

Note on this clonotype: The junction departs from germline at one end; a sequencing error may be responsible. The gene calls are TRBV4-3 and TRBJ1-5, with no clear D. The length of the CDR3 is 15 residues. CDR1 and CDR2 (germline): LGHNA, YSLEER. This CDR3 reads CASSQDGFVNQSQHF. CDR3 sequence (DNA): TGCGCCAGCAGCCAAGATGGGTTTGTCAATCAGTCCCAGCATTTT.

As DNA, the CDR3 is TGTGCCAGCAGCCGAACAGGGACTAATGAAAAACTGTTTTTT. It encodes CASSRTGTNEKLFF. The rearrangement links TRBV7-9 to TRBJ1-4; D is possibly TRBD1 (6 bases). The CDR3 loop spans 14 amino acids. The germline gives CDR1 SEHNR, CDR2 FQNEAQ (reference sequence). V was shortened by 5 bases and J by 2 bases, with 9 bases between the two germline ends.

This clonotype was counted a few times. CDR3 in amino acids: CASSTGLHNEQFF. CDR3 bases: TGTGCCAGCAGCACGGGACTTCACAATGAGCAGTTCTTC. The genes are TRBV7-9 and TRBJ2-1; a possible D gene is TRBD2 (6 bases). Germline-derived CDR1 and CDR2 are SEHNR and FQNEAQ (reference sequence). This CDR3 is built from 13 residues. Deletions cut 5 bases from V and 5 bases from J, with 10 bases between.

This chain connects TRBV20-1 to TRBJ2-7; D might be TRBD2 (6 bases). The germline V and J ends were trimmed by 0 bases and 7 bases, with 13 bases remaining between them. This CDR3 has 13 residues. Per germline, CDR1 DFQATT and CDR2 SNEGSKA (reference sequence). The CDR3 coding sequence is TGCAGTGCTAGAGATTGGAGGAGGGGAGAGCAGTACTTC. As protein: CSARDWRRGEQYF.

This clonotype was observed a handful of times. The chain uses TRBV5-1 and TRBJ2-3; D possibly uses TRBD1 or TRBD2 (5 bases each). Germline CDR1 and CDR2: SGHRS and YFSETQ. V gave up 1 base and J gave up 1 base, with 19 bases separating them. The CDR3 loop spans 18 amino acids. CDR3 sequence reads: CASSLIVREYTGTDTQYF. CDR3 in DNA: TGCGCCAGCAGCTTGATAGTCAGGGAGTATACTGGCACAGATACGCAGTATTTT.

A few counts support this clonotype. This chain links TRBV18 with TRBJ2-5; D is undetermined. The CDR3 spans 12 residues. Germline V gives CDR1 KGHSH, CDR2 LQKENI. V shed 3 bases and J shed 3 bases, with 5 bases lying between them. The CDR3 DNA sequence: TGTGCCAGCTCACCTTTGGAAGAGACCCAGTACTTC. Residues: CASSPLEETQYF.

The chain recombines TRBV20-1 with TRBJ1-2; 10 bases line up with TRBD1. The CDR3 runs 14 residues. J was trimmed by 5 bases and V by 3 bases; bases with no gene match: 6. Looked up from germline, CDR1 is DFQATT and CDR2 is SNEGSKA (reference sequence). The CDR3 sequence is CSARGTGEGYGYTF. DNA for the CDR3: TGCAGTGCTAGGGGGACAGGGGAGGGGTATGGCTACACCTTC.

This clonotype has more than one count but fewer than ten. The genes are TRBV20-1 and TRBJ2-4; D is possibly TRBD1 (6 bases). The J call is doubtful: the DNA matches TRBJ2-7 better. The germline V gene has CDR1 DFQATT and CDR2 SNEGSKA (reference sequence). The CDR3 is made up of 13 amino acids. The CDR3 reads CSAPSGTNYEQYF. The DNA for the CDR3 is TGCAGTGCTCCTTCCGGGACAAACTACGAGCAGTACTTC.

Ten or more counts support this clonotype. This sequence joins TRBV12-3 or TRBV12-4 and TRBJ2-7; D may be TRBD2 (5 bases). CDR3 length equals 11 residues. Deletions cut 6 bases from V and 3 bases from J, with 6 bases between. CDR3 in amino acids: CASSRDYEQYF. The CDR3 DNA reads TGTGCCAGCAGCCGGGACTACGAGCAGTACTTC.

This clonotype was seen at least ten times. The chain is built from TRBV28 and TRBJ2-5; D is unresolved. The germline V gene encodes CDR1 MDHEN and CDR2 SYDVKM. The CDR3 covers 12 residues. Trimming left V 4 bases short and J 11 bases short, with 14 bases between. The CDR3 reads CASSSLGQEQYF. CDR3 coding DNA: TGTGCCAGCAGTTCCCTCGGGCAAGAGCAGTACTTC.

A few counts support this clonotype. The chain carries TRBV7-8 and TRBJ2-7; 7 nucleotides line up with TRBD1. The germline V gene has CDR1 SGHVS and CDR2 FQNEAQ. Trimming removed 3 bases from V and 0 bases from J; junction bases left unmatched: 5. This CDR3 has 15 amino acids. Here the CDR3 DNA reads TGTGCCAGCAGCTTCGAGAGGGGGCCCTCCTACGAGCAGTACTTC. It translates to CASSFERGPSYEQYF.

This rearrangement joins TRBV24-1 to TRBJ2-1; 7 bases are a match to TRBD2. The germline V gene has CDR1 KGHDR and CDR2 SFDVKD. The CDR3 has 17 residues. With 3 bases clipped from V and 5 bases from J, the junction kept 12 bases outside the gene matches. CDR3 loop: CATSDGQNSGTNNEQFF. For the CDR3, the DNA is TGTGCCACCAGTGATGGCCAAAACTCCGGGACTAACAATGAGCAGTTCTTC.

In this sample, this clonotype turned up a few times. V and J are TRBV7-2 and TRBJ2-3; tentatively, D is TRBD2 (6 bases). This CDR3 spans 12 amino acids. The germline V gene encodes CDR1 SGHTA and CDR2 FQGNSA. Trimming removed 5 bases from V and 7 bases from J, with 10 bases in between. The chain's CDR3 is CASSGGTYTQYF. CDR3 nucleotide sequence: TGTGCCAGCAGCGGGGGGACCTATACGCAGTATTTT. The complete variable domain, with remaining parts taken from reference TRBV7-2 and TRBJ2-3, reads GAGVSQSPSNKVTEKGKDVELRCDPISGHTALYWYRQSLGQGLEFLIYFQGNSAPDKSGLPSDRFSAERTGGSVSTLTIQRTQQEDSAVYLCASSGGTYTQYFGPGTRLTVL.

In DNA, the CDR3 is TGTGCCAGCAGTCCGGGACTAGGGAGCACAGATACGCAGTATTTT. It encodes CASSPGLGSTDTQYF. This chain links TRBV6-4 with TRBJ2-3, with 8 bases matching TRBD2. This CDR3 has 15 residues. The ends lost 5 bases at V and 0 bases at J; junction bases unmatched: 4. The germline V gene encodes CDR1 MRHNA and CDR2 SNTAGT.

V is TRBV5-1 and J is TRBJ1-4; tentatively, D is TRBD1 (5 bases). This CDR3 is built from 16 residues. Trimming removed 0 bases from V and 10 bases from J, with 19 bases in between. Looked up from germline, CDR1 is SGHRS and CDR2 is YFSETQ. The CDR3 bases are TGCGCCAGCAGCTTGGAAGGGTTAGGGGCGCAAGGAAAACTGTTTTTT. Its protein product is CASSLEGLGAQGKLFF.

In this sample, this clonotype turned up once. The chain is built from TRBV12-3 or TRBV12-4 and TRBJ1-2; 12 nucleotides line up with TRBD1. J was trimmed by 7 bases and V by 5 bases; bases with no gene match: 8. This CDR3 comprises 15 residues. CDR3 in DNA: TGTGCCAGCAGTCCCCGGGACAGGGGGCTGACTGGCTACACCTTC. It specifies CASSPRDRGLTGYTF.

The genes are TRBV20-1 and TRBJ2-7, with a weak D call TRBD1 (5 bases). The CDR3 has 15 amino acids. The germline V gene encodes CDR1 DFQATT and CDR2 SNEGSKA (reference sequence). V was shortened by 4 bases and J by 1 base, with 17 bases between the two germline ends. CDR3 coding DNA: TGCAGTGCTACCCAAGACAGCCTTACATCCTACGAGCAGTACTTC. It codes for CSATQDSLTSYEQYF.

This clonotype came up a few times. The rearrangement joins TRBV15 to TRBJ2-3; no clear D gene. The CDR3 is 15 amino acids. Germline values: CDR1 LNHNV, CDR2 YYDKDF (reference sequence). Trimming left V 5 bases short and J 2 bases short, with 14 bases between. CDR3 sequence: CATSGYGSATDTQYF. The DNA of the CDR3 is TGTGCCACCAGCGGTTACGGGTCCGCCACAGATACGCAGTATTTT.

This chain uses TRBV9 with TRBJ2-7; 8 bases are shared with TRBD2. The CDR3 runs to 16 residues. The trim removed 3 bases at V and 9 bases at J, leaving 17 bases unmatched. The V gene's germline CDR1 is SGDLS and CDR2 YYNGEE. This chain's CDR3 is CASSAEEAGVRTGQYF. In DNA, the CDR3 is TGTGCCAGCAGCGCAGAGGAAGCGGGGGTACGTACTGGGCAGTACTTC.

This chain connects TRBV18 to TRBJ1-2; no firm D call. The V gene's germline CDR1 is KGHSH and CDR2 LQKENI. Trimming left V 5 bases short and J 2 bases short, with 12 bases between. The CDR3 runs to 14 residues. CDR3 in amino acids: CASSARTENYGYTF. The CDR3 bases are TGTGCCAGCTCAGCCCGTACAGAAAACTATGGCTACACCTTC.

V usage is TRBV27 and J usage is TRBJ2-1; D is ambiguous. The CDR3 is made up of 13 amino acids. V was trimmed by 0 bases and J by 9 bases, leaving 9 bases between them. The germline CDR1 and CDR2 sequences are MNHEY and SMNVEV (reference sequence). The DNA for the CDR3 is TGTGCCAGCAGTTTATCTCGGGCGGTTGAGCAGTTCTTC. Protein product: CASSLSRAVEQFF.

This clonotype has more than one count but fewer than ten. The rearrangement uses TRBV4-3 and TRBJ2-7; the D call may be TRBD1 or TRBD2 (7 bases each). Between the trimmed V and J ends, which lost 0 bases and 4 bases, there was a span of 13 bases. This CDR3 spans 15 amino acids. Per the germline V gene, CDR1 is LGHNA and CDR2 is YSLEER. The CDR3 reads CASSQDGEGAYEQYF. The CDR3 coding sequence is TGCGCCAGCAGCCAAGACGGGGAGGGGGCGTACGAGCAGTACTTC.

The CDR3 region has the DNA TGTGCCAGCAGGGCCACATATGAGCAGTTCTTC. Protein: CASRATYEQFF. V gene TRBV27 combines with J gene TRBJ2-1; D unclear. The CDR3 is made up of 11 amino acids. CDR1 is MNHEY and CDR2 is SMNVEV in the germline V gene (reference sequence). V shed 6 bases and J shed 8 bases, with 8 bases lying between them.

This clonotype was counted a few times. The DNA of the CDR3 is TGCAGCGTTGTAAGGGCTAGCGGGAGCGGTGCCGAGCAGTACTTC. As protein: CSVVRASGSGAEQYF. The chain recombines TRBV29-1 with TRBJ2-7, with 10 bases identical to TRBD2. Trimming at V came to 4 bases and at J to 6 bases, leaving 12 bases not matched to a gene. This CDR3 has 15 amino acids. Germline CDR1 reads SQVTM; CDR2 reads ANQGSEA.

This chain uses TRBV6-6 with TRBJ2-5; 9 bases line up with TRBD2. The CDR3 spans 15 residues. Germline CDR1 reads MNHNY; CDR2 reads SVGAGI (reference sequence). J lost 5 bases, V lost 7 bases, and 11 bases had no gene match. CDR3 protein: CASIEYAGGPETQYF. In DNA form, the CDR3 reads TGTGCCAGCATCGAATATGCGGGGGGGCCGGAGACCCAGTACTTC.

This rearrangement joins TRBV25-1 to TRBJ2-6, with 7 bases aligning to TRBD1. Trimming cost V 6 bases and J 1 base; bases outside gene matches: 18. This CDR3 has 20 residues. Germline V gives CDR1 MGHDK, CDR2 SYGVNS. CDR3 in DNA: TGTGCCAGCAGCGGTCACTCGACAGGGCCCCGTCATTCTGGGGCCAACGTCCTGACTTTC. Amino acid sequence: CASSGHSTGPRHSGANVLTF.